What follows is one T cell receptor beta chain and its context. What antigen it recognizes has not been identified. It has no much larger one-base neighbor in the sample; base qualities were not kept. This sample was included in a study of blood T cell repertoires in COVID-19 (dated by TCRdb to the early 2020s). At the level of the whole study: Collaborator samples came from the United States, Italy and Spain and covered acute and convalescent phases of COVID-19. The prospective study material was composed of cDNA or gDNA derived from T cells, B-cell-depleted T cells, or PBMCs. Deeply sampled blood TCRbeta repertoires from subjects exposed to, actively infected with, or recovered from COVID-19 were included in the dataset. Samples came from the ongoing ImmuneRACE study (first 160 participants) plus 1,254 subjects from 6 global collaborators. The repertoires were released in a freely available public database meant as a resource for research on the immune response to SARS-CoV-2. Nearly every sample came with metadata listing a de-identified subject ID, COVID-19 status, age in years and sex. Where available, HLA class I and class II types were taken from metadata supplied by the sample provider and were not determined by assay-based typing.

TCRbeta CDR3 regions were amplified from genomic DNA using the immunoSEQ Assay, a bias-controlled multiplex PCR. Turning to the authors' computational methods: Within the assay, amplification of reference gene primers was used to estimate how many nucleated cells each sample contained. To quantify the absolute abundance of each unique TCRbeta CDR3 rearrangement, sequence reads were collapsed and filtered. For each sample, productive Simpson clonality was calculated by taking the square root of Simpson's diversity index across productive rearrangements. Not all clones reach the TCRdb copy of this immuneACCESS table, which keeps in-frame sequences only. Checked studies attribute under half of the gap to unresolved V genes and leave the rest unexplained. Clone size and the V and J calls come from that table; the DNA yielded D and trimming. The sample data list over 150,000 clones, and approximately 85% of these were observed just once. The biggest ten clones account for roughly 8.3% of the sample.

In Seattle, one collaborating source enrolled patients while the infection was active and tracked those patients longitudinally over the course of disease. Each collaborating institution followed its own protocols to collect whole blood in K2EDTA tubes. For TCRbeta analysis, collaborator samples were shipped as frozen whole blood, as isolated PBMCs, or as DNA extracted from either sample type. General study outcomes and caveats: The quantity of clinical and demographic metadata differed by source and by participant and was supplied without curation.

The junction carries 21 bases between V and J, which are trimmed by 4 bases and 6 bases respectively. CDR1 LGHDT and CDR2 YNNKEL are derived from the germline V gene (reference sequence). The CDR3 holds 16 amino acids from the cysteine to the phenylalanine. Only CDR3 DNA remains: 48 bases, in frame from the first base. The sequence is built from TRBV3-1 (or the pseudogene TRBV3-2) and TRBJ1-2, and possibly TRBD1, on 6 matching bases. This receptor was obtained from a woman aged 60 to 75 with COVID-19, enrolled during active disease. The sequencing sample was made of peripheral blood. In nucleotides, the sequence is TGTGCCAGCAGCCCCTCTCAGGGGAGAAGGGATGATGGCTACACCTTC. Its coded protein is CASSPSQGRRDDGYTF.